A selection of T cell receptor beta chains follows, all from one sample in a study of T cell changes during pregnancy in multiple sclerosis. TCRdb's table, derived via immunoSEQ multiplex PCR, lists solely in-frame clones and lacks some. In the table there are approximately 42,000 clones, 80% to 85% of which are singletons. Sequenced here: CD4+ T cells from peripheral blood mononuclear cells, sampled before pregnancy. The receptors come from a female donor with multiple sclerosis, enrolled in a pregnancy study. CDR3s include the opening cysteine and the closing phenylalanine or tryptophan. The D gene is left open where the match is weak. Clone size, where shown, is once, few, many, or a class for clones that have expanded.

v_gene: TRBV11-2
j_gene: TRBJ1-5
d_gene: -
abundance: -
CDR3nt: TGTGCCAGCAGCTCCCTACAGGGTAGCAATCAGCCCCAGCATTTT
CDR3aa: CASSSLQGSNQPQHF

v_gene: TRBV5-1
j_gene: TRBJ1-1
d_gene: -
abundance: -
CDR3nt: TGCGCCAGCAGCTTTGCCGGGGCTGAAGCTTTCTTT
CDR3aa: CASSFAGAEAFF

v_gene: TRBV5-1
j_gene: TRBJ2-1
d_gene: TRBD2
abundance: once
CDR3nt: TGCGCCAGCAGCTTGGCCCTAGCGGGAGCTCGGGATGAGCAGTTCTTC
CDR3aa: CASSLALAGARDEQFF

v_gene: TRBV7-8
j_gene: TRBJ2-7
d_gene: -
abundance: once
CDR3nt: TGTGCCAGCAGCTTAGGCCCAGGATTCTACGAGCAGTACTTC
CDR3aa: CASSLGPGFYEQYF

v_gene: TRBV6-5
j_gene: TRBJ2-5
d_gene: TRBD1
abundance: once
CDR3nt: TGTGCCAGCAGTTACTCGGGACAGGGGGTTTGGACCCAGTACTTC
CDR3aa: CASSYSGQGVWTQYF

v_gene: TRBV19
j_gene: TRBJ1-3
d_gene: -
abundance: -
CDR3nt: TGTGCCAGTAGCCCAGGGGCCTTCTCTGGAAACACCATATATTTT
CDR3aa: CASSPGAFSGNTIYF

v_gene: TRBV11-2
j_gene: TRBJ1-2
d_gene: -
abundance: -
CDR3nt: TGTGCCAGCAGTCCTACAGGGTTCGGCTACACCTTC
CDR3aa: CASSPTGFGYTF

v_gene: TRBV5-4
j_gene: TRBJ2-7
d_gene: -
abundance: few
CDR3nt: TGTGCCAGCAGCCCCCCCGGCTCCTACGAGCAGTACTTC
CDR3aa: CASSPPGSYEQYF

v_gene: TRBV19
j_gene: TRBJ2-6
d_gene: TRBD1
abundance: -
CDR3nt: TGTGCCAGTAGTACGGGACAGGGGCTACCGGGGGCCAACGTCCTGACTTTC
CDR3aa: CASSTGQGLPGANVLTF

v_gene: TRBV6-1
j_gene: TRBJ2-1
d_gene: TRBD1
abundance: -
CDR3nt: TGTGCCAGCAGTGAAAATTTACCGGGACAGGGGTATGAGAGGGGCTACAATGAGCAGTTCTTC
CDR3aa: CASSENLPGQGYERGYNEQFF

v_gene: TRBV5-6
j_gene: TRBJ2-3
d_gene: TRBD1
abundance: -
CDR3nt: TGTGCCAGCAGCCGTTGGACAGGGCGCGCAGATACGCAGTATTTT
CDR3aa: CASSRWTGRADTQYF

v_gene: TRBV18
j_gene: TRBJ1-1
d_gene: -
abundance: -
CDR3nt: TGTGCCAGCTCACTAACGGGAGGAGGGAGTTACTCTGAAGCTTTCTTT
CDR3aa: CASSLTGGGSYSEAFF

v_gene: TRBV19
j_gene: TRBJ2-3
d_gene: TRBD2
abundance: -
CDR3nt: TGTGCCAGTAGTACCAGCGGGGACACGCAGTATTTT
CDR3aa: CASSTSGDTQYF

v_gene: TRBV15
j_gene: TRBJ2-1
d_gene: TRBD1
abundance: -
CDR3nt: TGTGCCACCAGCAGAGGGACAGGCTACAATGAGCAGTTCTTC
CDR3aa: CATSRGTGYNEQFF

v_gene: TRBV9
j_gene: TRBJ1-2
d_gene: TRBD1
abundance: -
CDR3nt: TGTGCCAGCAGCGCCGGACAGGACTATGGCTACACCTTC
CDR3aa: CASSAGQDYGYTF

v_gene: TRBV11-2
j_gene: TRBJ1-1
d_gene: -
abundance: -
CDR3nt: TGTGCCAGCAGGTCAACCCAGGGGCTGAGCACTGAAGCTTTCTTT
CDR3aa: CASRSTQGLSTEAFF

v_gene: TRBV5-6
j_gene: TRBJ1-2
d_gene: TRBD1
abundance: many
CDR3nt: TGTGCCAGCAGCCCCCTCGACAGGGTGGAGTGGAATGGCTACACCTTC
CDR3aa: CASSPLDRVEWNGYTF

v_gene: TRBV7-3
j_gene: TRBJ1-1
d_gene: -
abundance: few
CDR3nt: TGTGCCAGCAGCGGGCAGGGCAGCACTGAAGCTTTCTTT
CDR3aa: CASSGQGSTEAFF

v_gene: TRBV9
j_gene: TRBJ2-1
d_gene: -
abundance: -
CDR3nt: TGTGCCAGCAGCGTATCGCAGGACTACAATGAGCAGTTCTTC
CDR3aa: CASSVSQDYNEQFF

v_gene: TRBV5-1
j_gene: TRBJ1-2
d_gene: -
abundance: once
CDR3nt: TGCGCCAGCAGCTTGGAACACGGGAATAACTATGGCTACACCTTC
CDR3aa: CASSLEHGNNYGYTF

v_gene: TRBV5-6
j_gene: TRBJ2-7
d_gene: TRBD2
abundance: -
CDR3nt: TGTGCCAGCAGCTTCGGGACTAGCGGGGGTGGCATCTACGAGCAGTACTTC
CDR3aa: CASSFGTSGGGIYEQYF

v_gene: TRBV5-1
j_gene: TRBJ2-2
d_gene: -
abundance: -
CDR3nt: TGCGCCAGCAGCGGATCGACAGAGTTCGGGGAGCTGTTTTTT
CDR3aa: CASSGSTEFGELFF

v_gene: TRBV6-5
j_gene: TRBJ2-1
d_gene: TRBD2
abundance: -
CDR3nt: TGTGCCAGCCGGACCGTGGGCGGGGGGGCTAATGAGCAGTTCTTC
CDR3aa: CASRTVGGGANEQFF

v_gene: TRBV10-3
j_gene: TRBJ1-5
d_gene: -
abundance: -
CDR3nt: TGTGCCATCAGCTCCGGGGGGCCGTATAGCAATCAGCCCCAGCATTTT
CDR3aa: CAISSGGPYSNQPQHF

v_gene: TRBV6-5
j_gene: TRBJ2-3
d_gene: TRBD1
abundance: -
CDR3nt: TGTGCCAGCAGTAAGCGACAGGGGGCCACAGATACGCAGTATTTT
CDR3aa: CASSKRQGATDTQYF

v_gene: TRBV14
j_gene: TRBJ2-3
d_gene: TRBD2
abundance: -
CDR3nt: TGTGCCAGCAGCCCGATGACTAGCGGGAGGTTTAGCACAGATACGCAGTATTTT
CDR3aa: CASSPMTSGRFSTDTQYF

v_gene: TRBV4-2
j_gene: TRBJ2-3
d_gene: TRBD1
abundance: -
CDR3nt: TGTGCCAGCAGCCCTGCGGGACAGGGGGTGGCAGATACGCAGTATTTT
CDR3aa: CASSPAGQGVADTQYF

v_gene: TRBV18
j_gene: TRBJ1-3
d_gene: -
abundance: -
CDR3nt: TGTGCCAGCTCACCATTAGCTTTCGGCTCCCAGACAGCTCCTGGAAACACCATATATTTT
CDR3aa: CASSPLAFGSQTAPGNTIYF

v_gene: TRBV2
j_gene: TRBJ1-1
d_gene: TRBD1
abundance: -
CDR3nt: TGTGCCAGCAGTGAATTGTCGTTGGGACAGGGTTTCTTT
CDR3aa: CASSELSLGQGFF

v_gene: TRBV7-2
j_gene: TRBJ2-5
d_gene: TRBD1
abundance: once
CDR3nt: TGTGCCAGCAGCCACCGACAGGGGTTGGGAGAGACCCAGTACTTC
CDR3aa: CASSHRQGLGETQYF

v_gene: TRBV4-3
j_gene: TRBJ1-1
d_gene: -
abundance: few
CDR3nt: TGCGCCAGCAGCCAAGAGATTCAGGGAGGAGCTTTCTTT
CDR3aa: CASSQEIQGGAFF

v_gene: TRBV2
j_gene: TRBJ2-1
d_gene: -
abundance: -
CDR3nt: TGTGCCAGCAGGAGGCAGGGGGGCCATGAGCAGTTCTTC
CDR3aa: CASRRQGGHEQFF

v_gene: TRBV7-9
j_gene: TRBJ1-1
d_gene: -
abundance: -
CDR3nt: TGTACCACATCTACAGGCTCTTCAATGAACACTGAAGCTTTCTTT
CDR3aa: CTTSTGSSMNTEAFF

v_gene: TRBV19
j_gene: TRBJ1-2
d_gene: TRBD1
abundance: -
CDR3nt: TGTGCCAGTAGTATTTGGGTGGGGACAGGGACCGGTGGCTACACCTTC
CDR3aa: CASSIWVGTGTGGYTF

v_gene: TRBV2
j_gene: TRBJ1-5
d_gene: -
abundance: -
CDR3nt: TGTGCCAGCAGCGCGCACAGGGTAGGTGGCAATCAGCCCCAGCATTTT
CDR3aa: CASSAHRVGGNQPQHF

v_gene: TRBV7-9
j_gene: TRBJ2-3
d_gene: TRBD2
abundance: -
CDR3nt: TGTGCCAGCAGCTTTTGGGCTAGCGGGGGCGATCCCACAGATACGCAGTATTTT
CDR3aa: CASSFWASGGDPTDTQYF

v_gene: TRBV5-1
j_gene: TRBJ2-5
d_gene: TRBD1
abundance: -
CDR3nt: TGCGCCAGCAGCTTTGCGGGACAGGGGGCAGGAGAGACCCAGTACTTC
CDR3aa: CASSFAGQGAGETQYF

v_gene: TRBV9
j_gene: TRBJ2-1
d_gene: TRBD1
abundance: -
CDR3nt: TGTGCCAGCAGCGTACAGGGACAGGGAGGTTACAATGAGCAGTTCTTC
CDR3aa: CASSVQGQGGYNEQFF

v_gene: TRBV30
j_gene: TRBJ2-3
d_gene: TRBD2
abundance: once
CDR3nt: TGTGCCTGGAGTCAAGGACTAGTAGTGACAGATACGCAGTATTTT
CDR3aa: CAWSQGLVVTDTQYF

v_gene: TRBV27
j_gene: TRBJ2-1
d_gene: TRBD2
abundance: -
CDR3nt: TGTGCCAGCACCCGGGGGAGTAGCGGGAGAGTCGAGCAGTTCTTC
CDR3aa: CASTRGSSGRVEQFF

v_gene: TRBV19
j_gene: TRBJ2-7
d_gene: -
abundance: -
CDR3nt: TGTGCCGTTGGACTAGGGGGGGACGAGCAGTACTTC
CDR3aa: CAVGLGGDEQYF

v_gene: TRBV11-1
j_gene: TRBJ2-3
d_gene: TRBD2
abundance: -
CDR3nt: TGTGCCAGCCAACTAGCGAAAGATACGCAGTATTTT
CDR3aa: CASQLAKDTQYF

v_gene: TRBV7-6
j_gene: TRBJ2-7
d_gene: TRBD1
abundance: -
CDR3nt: TGTGCCAGCAGCTCAGTTGGACAGGGGGCTATATACGAGCAGTACTTC
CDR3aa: CASSSVGQGAIYEQYF

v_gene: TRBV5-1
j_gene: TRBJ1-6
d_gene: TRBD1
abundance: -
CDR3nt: TGCGCCAGCAGCGTTAGACAGGGTAATTCACCCCTCCACTTT
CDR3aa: CASSVRQGNSPLHF

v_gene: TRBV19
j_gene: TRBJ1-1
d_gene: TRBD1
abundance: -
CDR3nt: TGTGCCAGTAAGGCGCAGGGGGTGGGGGCTGAAGCTTTCTTT
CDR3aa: CASKAQGVGAEAFF